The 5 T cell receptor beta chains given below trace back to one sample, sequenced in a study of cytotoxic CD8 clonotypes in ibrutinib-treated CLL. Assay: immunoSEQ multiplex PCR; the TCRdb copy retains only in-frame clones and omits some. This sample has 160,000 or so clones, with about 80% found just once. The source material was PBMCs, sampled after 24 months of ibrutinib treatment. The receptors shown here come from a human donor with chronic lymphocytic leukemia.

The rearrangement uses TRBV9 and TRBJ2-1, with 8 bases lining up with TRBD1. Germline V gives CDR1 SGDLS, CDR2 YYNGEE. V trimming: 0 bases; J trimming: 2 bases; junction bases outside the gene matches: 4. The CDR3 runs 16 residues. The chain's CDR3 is CASSVGGQGTYNEQFF. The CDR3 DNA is TGTGCCAGCAGCGTAGGCGGACAGGGCACCTACAATGAGCAGTTCTTC.

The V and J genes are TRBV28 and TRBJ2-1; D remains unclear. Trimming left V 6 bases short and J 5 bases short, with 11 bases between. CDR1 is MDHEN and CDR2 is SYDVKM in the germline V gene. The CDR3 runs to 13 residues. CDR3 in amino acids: CASSRSANNEQFF. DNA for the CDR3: TGTGCCAGCAGCCGAAGTGCTAACAATGAGCAGTTCTTC.

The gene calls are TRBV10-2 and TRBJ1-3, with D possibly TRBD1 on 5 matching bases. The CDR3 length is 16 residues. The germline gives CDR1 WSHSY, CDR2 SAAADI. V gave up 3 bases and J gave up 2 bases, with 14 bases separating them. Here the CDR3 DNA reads TGCGCCAGCAGTGAACGGAGGGGAGGCACTGGAAACACCATATATTTT. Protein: CASSERRGGTGNTIYF.

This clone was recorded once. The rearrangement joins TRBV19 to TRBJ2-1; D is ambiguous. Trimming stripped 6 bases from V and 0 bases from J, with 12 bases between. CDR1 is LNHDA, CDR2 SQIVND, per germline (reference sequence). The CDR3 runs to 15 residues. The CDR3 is CASRLHSSSYNEQFF. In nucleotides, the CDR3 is TGTGCCAGTAGACTTCATTCGAGCTCCTACAATGAGCAGTTCTTC. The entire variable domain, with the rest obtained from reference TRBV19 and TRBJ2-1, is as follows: DGGITQSPKYLFRKEGQNVTLSCEQNLNHDAMYWYRQDPGQGLRLIYYSQIVNDFQKGDIAEGYSVSREKKESFPLTVTSAQKNPTAFYLCASRLHSSSYNEQFFGPGTRLTVL.

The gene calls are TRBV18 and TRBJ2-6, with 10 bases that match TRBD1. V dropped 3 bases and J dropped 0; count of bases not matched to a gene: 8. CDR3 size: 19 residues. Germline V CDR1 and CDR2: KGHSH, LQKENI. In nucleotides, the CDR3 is TGTGCCAGCTCACCTAACGGACAGGGGGAAGGCTCTGGGGCCAACGTCCTGACTTTC. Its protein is CASSPNGQGEGSGANVLTF.